A selection of T cell receptor beta chains follows, all from one sample in a study of blood T cell repertoires in COVID-19. Clones were sequenced by immunoSEQ multiplex PCR, and TCRdb holds only the in-frame ones, with some missing. The sample has around 180,000 clones, roughly 75% seen once; the top ten hold 6.5% to 7%. The specimen was peripheral blood. Every receptor here comes from a man between 65 and 79 years old with active or convalescent COVID-19. Each CDR3 is given with its conserved first and last residue. D genes are given only for firm matches. Clone size appears in some rows only: once, few, many, or a class for an expanded clone.

TRBD1,TRBV18,TRBJ1-1,NA,CASSPGTGKNTEAFF,TGTGCCAGCTCACCTGGGACAGGGAAGAACACTGAAGCTTTCTTT
NA,TRBV5-1,TRBJ2-7,NA,CASSLAIPQDNSYEQYF,TGCGCCAGCAGCTTGGCCATTCCACAGGACAACTCCTACGAGCAGTACTTC
TRBD2,TRBV5-4,TRBJ2-3,NA,CASIGGGPLSTDTQYF,TGTGCCAGCATCGGGGGGGGGCCCTTGAGCACAGATACGCAGTATTTT
TRBD2,TRBV27,TRBJ2-2,NA,CASSLLAGGPGELFF,TGTGCCAGCAGTTTACTAGCGGGGGGGCCCGGGGAGCTGTTTTTT
NA,TRBV3-1/TRBV3-2,TRBJ1-5,NA,CASSQGENQPQHF,TGTGCCAGCAGCCAAGGAGAGAATCAGCCCCAGCATTTT
TRBD2,TRBV2,TRBJ2-3,NA,CASKPGLAVQADTQYF,TGTGCCAGCAAGCCGGGACTAGCGGTTCAAGCAGATACGCAGTATTTT
NA,TRBV11-3,TRBJ2-3,NA,CASSLDGTSTDTQYF,TGTGCCAGCAGCTTAGACGGGACAAGCACAGATACGCAGTATTTT
TRBD1,TRBV7-9,TRBJ2-1,few,CASSLRQGSYNEQFF,TGTGCCAGCAGCCTTCGACAGGGATCCTACAATGAGCAGTTCTTC
NA,TRBV30,TRBJ1-6,few,CAWSVLLGGSPLHF,TGTGCCTGGAGTGTACTGTTGGGGGGTTCACCCCTCCACTTT
NA,TRBV6-6,TRBJ1-5,NA,CASGHLSNQPQHF,TGTGCCAGCGGACATCTTAGCAATCAGCCCCAGCATTTT
TRBD1,TRBV19,TRBJ1-3,NA,CASSDPGQGGGNTIYF,TGTGCCAGTAGCGATCCGGGACAGGGTGGAGGAAACACCATATATTTT
TRBD1,TRBV10-2,TRBJ1-2,NA,CASSGDRLYGGYTF,TGCGCCAGCAGTGGGGACAGGCTTTATGGAGGCTACACCTTC
NA,TRBV9,TRBJ2-5,NA,CASSVRTTETQYF,TGTGCCAGCAGCGTAAGGACTACCGAGACCCAGTACTTC
TRBD2,TRBV30,TRBJ2-6,NA,CAWMGGSGANVLTF,TGTGCCTGGATGGGGGGGTCTGGGGCCAACGTCCTGACTTTC
NA,TRBV4-3,TRBJ1-3,NA,CASSQEGQSGNTIYF,TGCGCCAGCAGCCAAGAAGGACAGTCTGGAAACACCATATATTTT
NA,TRBV6-5,TRBJ1-1,NA,CASSHKMNTEAFF,TGTGCCAGCAGTCACAAAATGAACACTGAAGCTTTCTTT
TRBD1,TRBV18,TRBJ1-1,NA,CASSLSTGEAFF,TGTGCCAGCTCACTTAGTACAGGGGAGGCTTTCTTT
NA,TRBV30,TRBJ1-6,NA,CAWSRADYNSPLHF,TGTGCCTGGAGCCGCGCGGATTATAATTCACCCCTCCACTTT
NA,TRBV5-6,TRBJ1-1,once,CASSLGRQGEAFF,TGTGCCAGCAGCTTAGGCAGGCAGGGTGAAGCTTTCTTT
NA,TRBV6-5,TRBJ1-1,NA,CASGKDLGNTEAFF,TGTGCCAGCGGAAAAGACCTAGGAAACACTGAAGCTTTCTTT
NA,TRBV27,TRBJ1-2,NA,CASSLVGGDGYTF,TGTGCCAGCAGTTTGGTTGGGGGGGATGGCTACACCTTC
TRBD1,TRBV25-1,TRBJ1-2,few,CASTRGQGEGYTF,TGTGCCAGCACCCGAGGACAGGGTGAAGGCTACACCTTC
TRBD2,TRBV29-1,TRBJ2-2,NA,CSVARLAENTGELFF,TGCAGCGTTGCCCGACTAGCGGAGAACACCGGGGAGCTGTTTTTT
TRBD1,TRBV6-5,TRBJ1-2,NA,CASRIGQGAGGYTF,TGTGCCAGCAGAATAGGACAGGGGGCGGGCGGCTACACCTTC
NA,TRBV30,TRBJ2-3,NA,CAHGRQGLTDTQYF,TGTGCCCATGGACGGCAGGGTCTAACAGATACGCAGTATTTT
NA,TRBV5-6,TRBJ1-1,once,CASSLGTTFTEAFF,TGTGCCAGCAGCTTGGGGACTACGTTCACTGAAGCTTTCTTT
TRBD1,TRBV10-2,TRBJ1-2,NA,CASSESEGAQGYTF,TGCGCCAGCAGTGAGTCTGAGGGGGCCCAGGGCTACACCTTC
TRBD2,TRBV5-1,TRBJ2-3,NA,CASSLGRVTGLTSTDTQYF,TGCGCCAGCAGCTTGGGCAGGGTAACGGGACTAACTAGCACAGATACGCAGTATTTT
NA,TRBV5-5,TRBJ2-2,NA,CASSSPGENGELFF,TGTGCCAGCAGCTCACCTGGGGAGAACGGGGAGCTGTTTTTT
TRBD2,TRBV7-3,TRBJ2-1,NA,CASLIAGGAYNEQFF,TGTGCCAGCCTGATAGCGGGAGGAGCCTACAATGAGCAGTTCTTC
NA,TRBV2,TRBJ1-3,NA,CASSGPSSGNTIYF,TGTGCCAGCAGTGGCCCGAGCTCTGGAAACACCATATATTTT
TRBD1,TRBV7-2,TRBJ1-1,NA,CASSPEGARRVAEAFF,TGTGCCAGCAGCCCAGAGGGGGCCCGCCGCGTCGCTGAAGCTTTCTTT
TRBD2,TRBV5-5,TRBJ2-3,NA,CASSLSGTRADTQYF,TGTGCCAGCAGCTTGAGTGGGACTAGAGCAGATACGCAGTATTTT
NA,TRBV5-1,TRBJ2-3,NA,CASSLIGHTDTQYF,TGCGCCAGCAGCTTGATTGGCCACACAGATACGCAGTATTTT
TRBD1,TRBV5-1,TRBJ1-5,NA,CASNPRPGLWSGQGAKASNQPQHF,TGCGCCAGCAATCCACGACCGGGACTGTGGTCCGGACAGGGGGCGAAGGCTAGCAATCAGCCCCAGCATTTT
TRBD2,TRBV5-1,TRBJ2-1,NA,CASSLVASGSGEQFF,TGCGCCAGCAGCTTGGTGGCTAGCGGGAGTGGAGAGCAGTTCTTC
NA,TRBV29-1,TRBJ2-5,few,CSVEDPLGPSQETQYF,TGCAGCGTTGAAGATCCCCTAGGTCCCAGCCAAGAGACCCAGTACTTC
NA,TRBV12-3/TRBV12-4,TRBJ1-5,NA,CASSLSGQPQHF,TGTGCCAGCAGTTTAAGTGGCCAGCCCCAGCATTTT
NA,TRBV30,TRBJ2-3,NA,CAWSVSLAGDTQYF,TGTGCCTGGAGTGTAAGTTTGGCAGGGGATACGCAGTATTTT
NA,TRBV9,TRBJ2-2,once,CASTPATAAGELFF,TGTGCCAGCACCCCCGCGACAGCAGCCGGGGAGCTGTTTTTT
NA,TRBV9,TRBJ2-5,NA,CASSVGWDTEETQYF,TGTGCCAGCAGCGTAGGTTGGGACACCGAAGAGACCCAGTACTTC
NA,TRBV4-2,TRBJ2-2,NA,CASSQDVSGSVGSGELFF,TGTGCCAGCAGCCAAGATGTGAGCGGGTCGGTAGGATCCGGGGAGCTGTTTTTT
TRBD1,TRBV5-1,TRBJ2-5,once,CASSSGQGVGETQYF,TGCGCCAGCAGCTCGGGACAGGGGGTAGGAGAGACCCAGTACTTC
NA,TRBV5-1,TRBJ1-2,NA,CATAEAPPLFYGYTF,TGCGCCACCGCCGAAGCACCCCCCCTTTTCTATGGCTACACCTTC